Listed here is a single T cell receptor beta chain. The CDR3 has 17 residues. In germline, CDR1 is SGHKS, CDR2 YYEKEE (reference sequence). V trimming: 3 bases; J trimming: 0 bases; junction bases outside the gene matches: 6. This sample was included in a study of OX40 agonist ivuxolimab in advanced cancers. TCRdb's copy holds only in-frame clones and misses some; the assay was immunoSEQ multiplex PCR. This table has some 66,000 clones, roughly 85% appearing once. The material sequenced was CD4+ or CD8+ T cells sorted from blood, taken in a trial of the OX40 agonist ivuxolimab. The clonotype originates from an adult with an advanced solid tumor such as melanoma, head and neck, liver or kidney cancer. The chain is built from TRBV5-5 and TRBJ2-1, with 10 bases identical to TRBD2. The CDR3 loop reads CASSSGLADLSYNEQFF. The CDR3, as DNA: TGTGCCAGCAGCTCCGGACTAGCGGACCTCTCCTACAATGAGCAGTTCTTC.